Listed below are T cell receptor beta chains from one sample, sequenced in a study of early T cells in non-severe SARS-CoV-2 infection. MiXCR was run by TCRdb on the 5' RACE reads, yielding one entry per CDR3 protein. The repertoire consists of tens of thousands of distinct CDR3 sequences, with roughly an eighth occurring once and the leading ten covering less than 3.5%. The sample here was whole blood, taken at baseline. The receptor set was obtained from an adult who was a healthcare worker with PCR-confirmed SARS-CoV-2 infection or an uninfected control (not recorded which). Each CDR3 is given without its conserved first and last residue. Fields, in order: V gene, CDR3 protein.

TRBV2,ASSEKGTLNTEAF
TRBV28,ASSLWSGSGGGQETQY
TRBV12-3/TRBV12-4,ASSSDTAANYGYT
TRBV7-6,ASSSRDRGTQY
TRBV27,ASSPQVLSYEQY
TRBV6-5,ASSSPGIAYEQY
TRBV21-1,ASSKRENEQF
TRBV12-3/TRBV12-4,ASTSSGNTIY
TRBV7-6,ASSLVSGKETQY
TRBV28,ASRPQGPGEQY
TRBV12-3/TRBV12-4,ASRPRQGASPLH
TRBV20-1,SARVDDDQPQH
TRBV3-1,ASSRTGGGIQETQY
TRBV7-6,ASSLSPSGYNEQF
TRBV4-3,ASSQAGRGGRGDTQY
TRBV7-2,ASSLNGKGAF
TRBV4-2,ASSQDRDREGVRQPQH
TRBV11-1,ASSQGQGFVRDTQY
TRBV29-1,SVHGAVMNTEAF
TRBV6-5,ASGGLVGEQF
TRBV7-8,ASSFTYGRYEQY
TRBV28,ASSFQSGPLYEQY
TRBV28,ASSFTGDYGYT
TRBV28,ASRGRDRMTDTQY
TRBV27,ASSMPWIYGYT
TRBV6-1,ASRVGGLGTDTQY
TRBV19,ASSIGTGTYEQY
TRBV7-2,ASSFRRGISEAF
TRBV5-1,ASSLRTNEQF
TRBV2,ASSEGPTPNYGYT
TRBV5-1,ASSLVFNTGELF
TRBV11-2,ASSRVRGQNYGYT
TRBV11-2,ASSGTSGDSYEQY
TRBV7-2,ASSTRTGEETQY
TRBV29-1,SVGWLSSGANVLT
TRBV5-1,ASSLEAAYGYT
TRBV10-3,AISPDRDTDTQY
TRBV6-6,ASKPAGTYEQY
TRBV20-1,SAIGGLDEQF
TRBV27,ASSLSGAVTPLH
TRBV28,ASQDGGTDTQY
TRBV18,ASSLSGVKNTEAF